The sequence of this TCR beta chain was determined in a study of T-cell memory formation after mild COVID-19 (dated by TCRdb to the early 2020s). About the study as a whole: TCR sequence clusters from the two donors were found to be largely donor specific. Longitudinal TCRalpha and TCRbeta repertoire sequencing tracked T-cell clones expanding and contracting after mild COVID-19 in a couple of donors. The cohort comprised two young, previously healthy adult volunteers, one female and one male. Paper-wide results and their limitations: The study included only a couple of mild cases, and larger cohorts that include severe cases with pre-infection samples were judged to be necessary. SARS-CoV-2 specificity of the second-wave clones peaking on day 37 was not confirmed. Clones contracting from day 15 to 85 had balanced CD4/CD8 phenotypes, while a second wave expanding from day 15 to 37 was biased towards CD4+. Some responding clones were detected in pre-infection memory, suggesting pre-existing cross-reactive memory T cells joined the SARS-CoV-2 response. Contracting CD4+ clones appeared mostly in the CM and EM memory subsets, whereas CD8+ clones were enriched in EMRA.

Sequences DFQATT (CDR1) and SNEGSKA (CDR2) are obtained from the germline V gene (reference sequence). V loses 5 bases of germline sequence and J loses 3 bases, and the interval between the two ends is 16 bases. Including the terminal cysteine and phenylalanine, the CDR3 comprises 14 residues. CDR3 DNA only is kept here, 42 bases in frame from base 1. Instrument used: Illumina NovaSeq 6000. cDNA libraries for TCRalpha and TCRbeta were prepared by 5'RACE using constant-segment primers, with sample barcodes and unique molecular identifiers added. RNA was extracted from every sample with Trizol reagent. Libraries were amplified in two PCR steps, with a second sample barcode and Illumina TruSeq adapters added in the second step. Sequencing of the libraries was done on an Illumina NovaSeq, producing 2 x 150 bp paired-end reads. The authors' pipeline ran thus. The reads were demultiplexed and collapsed into UMI-guided consensus sequences using migec v1.2.7. Using mixcr v2.1.11, UMI consensuses were aligned to TRA and TRB V and J templates and then assembled into clonotypes. A clonotype was counted as expanded or contracted only if both edgeR and NoisET called the change significant, with noise models trained on biological replicates. edgeR calls used a false discovery rate-adjusted p below 0.01 and a log2 fold-change threshold of 1. As an exploratory analysis of dynamics, max-normalized trajectories of the 1000 most abundant clonotypes were examined with PCA combined with hierarchical clustering. Each responding clone was given a CD4 or CD8 phenotype based on the CD4+ and CD8+ repertoires, which had been sequenced separately. The public reads were quality trimmed at Q25 with fastp and then assembled into clones with MiXCR by TCRdb, keeping productive beta chains. Rows with a matching CDR3 protein are joined into one entry that keeps the most common DNA and genes. TCRdb, not the authors, supplied the V and J calls. The sample profile shows about 470,000 distinct CDR3 sequences; 15% to 20% of them were found once. The ten largest account for approximately 13% of the sample.

This clonotype was detected only a few times. There is no known antigen for this receptor. The input lacks base qualities; no much larger clone sits a single base away. Ficoll-Paque density gradient centrifugation was the method used to isolate PBMCs. This sequence was found in an adult woman who had mild COVID-19 (a few samples of this study predate the infection). The sample titles of this study are shuffled in the database, so cell type and time point are left out; the donor was told from shared clones. The V gene is TRBV20-1 and the J gene is TRBJ1-1; possibly the D gene is TRBD1, per 5 matching bases. The sequenced sample was PBMCs or a T cell subset sorted from them (not recorded which). The DNA sequence is given as TGCAGTGCTCGGATTTATGGGGGGTACACTGAAGCTTTCTTT. It encodes CSARIYGGYTEAFF.